One T cell receptor beta chain is described in this entry. The antigen remains unidentified. TCRdb keeps only in-frame clones here, not all; method: immunoSEQ multiplex PCR. This sample carries approximately 40,000 clones, around 83% of them seen once, and the ten largest clones take 20% to 25%. Germline CDR1 reads MGHRA; CDR2 reads YSYEKL. The CDR3 length is 13 residues. J lost 7 bases, V lost 11 bases, and 10 bases had no gene match. The sample originates from a study of OX40 agonist ivuxolimab in advanced cancers. About the research overall: Clinicians treated patients with ivuxolimab, an agonistic anti-OX40 (CD134) antibody. All patients had ivuxolimab intravenously every 2 weeks at 0.01 to 10 mg/kg.

Study-wide results and caveats: Researchers report that CD8+ T cells had, on average, more expanded clones than CD4+. Partly responding patients at 0.1-3.0 mg/kg showed some of the smallest clonal expansion.

The V call is TRBV4-1, the J call TRBJ2-1, with 8 bases matching TRBD2. This TCR was recovered from an adult with an advanced solid tumor such as melanoma, head and neck, liver or kidney cancer. The source was CD4+ or CD8+ T cells sorted from blood, collected in a trial of the OX40 agonist ivuxolimab. The CDR3 DNA is TGCGCCTGCTCTTTAGCGGGATCAAATGAGCAGTTCTTC. This translates into CACSLAGSNEQFF.